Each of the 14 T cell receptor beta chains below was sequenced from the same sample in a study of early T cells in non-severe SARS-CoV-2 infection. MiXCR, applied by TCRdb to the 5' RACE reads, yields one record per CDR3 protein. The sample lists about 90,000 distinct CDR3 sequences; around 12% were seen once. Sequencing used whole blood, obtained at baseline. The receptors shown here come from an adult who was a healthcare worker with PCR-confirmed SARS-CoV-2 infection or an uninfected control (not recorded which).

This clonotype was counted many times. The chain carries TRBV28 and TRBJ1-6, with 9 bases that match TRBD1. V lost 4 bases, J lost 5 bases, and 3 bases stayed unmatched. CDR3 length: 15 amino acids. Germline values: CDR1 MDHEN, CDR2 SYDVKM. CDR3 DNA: TGTGCCAGCAGTTCCCGGGACAGGGATAATTCACCCCTCCACTTT. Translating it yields CASSSRDRDNSPLHF.

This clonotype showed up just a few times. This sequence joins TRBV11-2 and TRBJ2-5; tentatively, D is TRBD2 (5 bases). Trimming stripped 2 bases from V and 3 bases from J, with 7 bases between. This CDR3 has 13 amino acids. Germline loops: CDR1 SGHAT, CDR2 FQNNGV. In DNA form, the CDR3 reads TGTGCCAGCAGCTTACGAGGGAAAGAGACCCAGTACTTC. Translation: CASSLRGKETQYF. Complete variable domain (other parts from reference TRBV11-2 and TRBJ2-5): EAGVAQSPRYKIIEKRQSVAFWCNPISGHATLYWYQQILGQGPKLLIQFQNNGVVDDSQLPKDRFSAERLKGVDSTLKIQPAKLEDSAVYLCASSLRGKETQYFGPGTRLLVL.

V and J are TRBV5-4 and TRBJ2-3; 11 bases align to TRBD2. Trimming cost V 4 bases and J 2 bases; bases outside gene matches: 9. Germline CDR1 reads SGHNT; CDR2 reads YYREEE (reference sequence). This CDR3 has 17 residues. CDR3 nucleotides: TGTGCCAGCAGCCCTCCGCCGACTAGCGGGAACACAGATACGCAGTATTTT. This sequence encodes CASSPPPTSGNTDTQYF.

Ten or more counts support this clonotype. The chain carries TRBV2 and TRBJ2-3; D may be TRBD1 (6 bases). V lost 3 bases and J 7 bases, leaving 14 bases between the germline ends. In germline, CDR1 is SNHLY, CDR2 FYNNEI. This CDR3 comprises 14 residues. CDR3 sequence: CASSEEQGIHTQYF. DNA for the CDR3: TGTGCCAGCAGTGAGGAGCAGGGGATCCATACGCAGTATTTT.

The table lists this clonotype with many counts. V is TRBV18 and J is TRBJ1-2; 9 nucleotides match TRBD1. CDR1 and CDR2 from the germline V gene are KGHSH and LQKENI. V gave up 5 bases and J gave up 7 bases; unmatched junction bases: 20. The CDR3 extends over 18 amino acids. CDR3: CASSFISRDREAARGYTF. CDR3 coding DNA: TGTGCCAGCTCATTCATATCCCGGGACAGGGAGGCGGCCCGTGGCTACACCTTC.

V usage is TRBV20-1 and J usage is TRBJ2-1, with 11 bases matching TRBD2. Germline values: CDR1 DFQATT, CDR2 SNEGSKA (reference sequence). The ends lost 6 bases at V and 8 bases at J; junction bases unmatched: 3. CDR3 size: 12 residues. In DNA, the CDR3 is TGCAGTGCCGGGACTAGCGGTTATGAGCAGTTCTTC. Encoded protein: CSAGTSGYEQFF.

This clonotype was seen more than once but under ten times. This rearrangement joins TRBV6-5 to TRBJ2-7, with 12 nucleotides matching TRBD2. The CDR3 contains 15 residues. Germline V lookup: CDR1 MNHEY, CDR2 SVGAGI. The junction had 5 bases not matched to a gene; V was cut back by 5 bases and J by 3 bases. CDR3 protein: CASSPGLAGIYEQYF. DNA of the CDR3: TGTGCCAGCAGTCCCGGACTAGCGGGAATCTACGAGCAGTACTTC.

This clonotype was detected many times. CDR3 DNA: TGTGCCAGCAGTTTATCAGGTGGTTGGACGGAGACCCAGTACTTC. The encoded protein is CASSLSGGWTETQYF. The genes are TRBV27 and TRBJ2-5; D ambiguous. V was shortened by 0 bases and J by 5 bases, with 13 bases between the two germline ends. CDR3 length: 15 amino acids. Germline lookup yields CDR1 MNHEY and CDR2 SMNVEV (reference sequence).

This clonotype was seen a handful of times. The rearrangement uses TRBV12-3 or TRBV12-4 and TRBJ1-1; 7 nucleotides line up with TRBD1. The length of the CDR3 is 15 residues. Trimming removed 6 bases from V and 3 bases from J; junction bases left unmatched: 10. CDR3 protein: CASRDQGQTDTEAFF. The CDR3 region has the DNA TGTGCCAGCAGAGACCAGGGACAGACAGACACTGAAGCTTTCTTT.

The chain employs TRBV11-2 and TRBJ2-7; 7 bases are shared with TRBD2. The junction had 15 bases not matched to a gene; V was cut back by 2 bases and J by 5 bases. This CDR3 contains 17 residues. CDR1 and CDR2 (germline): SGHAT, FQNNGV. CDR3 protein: CASSLRLSREVWDEQYF. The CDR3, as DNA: TGTGCCAGCAGCTTAAGGCTGAGTCGGGAGGTTTGGGACGAGCAGTACTTC.

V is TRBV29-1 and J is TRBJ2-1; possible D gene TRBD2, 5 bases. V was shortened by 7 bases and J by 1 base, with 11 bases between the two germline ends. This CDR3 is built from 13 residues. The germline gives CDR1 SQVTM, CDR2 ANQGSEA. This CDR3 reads CSGGSGSYNEQFF. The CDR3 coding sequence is TGCAGCGGAGGGAGTGGGTCCTACAATGAGCAGTTCTTC.

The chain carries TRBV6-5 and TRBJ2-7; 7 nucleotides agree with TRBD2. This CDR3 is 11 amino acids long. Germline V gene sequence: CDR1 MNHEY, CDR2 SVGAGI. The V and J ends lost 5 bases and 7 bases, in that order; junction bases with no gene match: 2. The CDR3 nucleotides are TGTGCCAGCAGTGGGCGGGGGGAGCAGTACTTC. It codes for CASSGRGEQYF.

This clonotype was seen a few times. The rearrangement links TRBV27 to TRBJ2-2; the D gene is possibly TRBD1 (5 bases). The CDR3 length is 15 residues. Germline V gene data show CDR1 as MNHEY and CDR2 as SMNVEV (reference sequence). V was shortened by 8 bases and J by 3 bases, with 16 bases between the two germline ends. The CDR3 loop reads CASHTPKGDTGELFF. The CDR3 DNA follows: TGTGCCAGCCACACCCCTAAAGGGGACACCGGGGAGCTGTTTTTT.

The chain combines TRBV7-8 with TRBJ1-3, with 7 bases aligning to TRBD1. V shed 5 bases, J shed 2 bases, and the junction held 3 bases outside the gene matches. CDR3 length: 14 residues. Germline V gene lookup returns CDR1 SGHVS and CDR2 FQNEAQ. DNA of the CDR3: TGTGCCAGCAGCAGCAGGGGGGCTGGAAACACCATATATTTT. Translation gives CASSSRGAGNTIYF.